Listed below are T cell receptor beta chains from one sample, sequenced in a study of T-cell memory formation after mild COVID-19. TCRdb ran MiXCR on the 5' RACE reads and lists one entry per CDR3 protein. The table has some 7,400 distinct CDR3 sequences, approximately 33% seen once; the top ten hold around 55%. The sample was PBMCs or a T cell subset sorted from them (not recorded which). These receptors were collected from an adult woman who had mild COVID-19 (a few samples of this study predate the infection). Cell type and time point are not known. Each CDR3 is given with its conserved first and last residue. D genes are given only for firm matches. A row's size may be missing; if present it is once, few, many or a size class.

j_gene,v_gene,abundance,d_gene,CDR3nt,CDR3aa
TRBJ2-7,TRBV13,many,-,TGTGCCAGCAGCTGGGGGACGACGAGGGAGCAGTACTTC,CASSWGTTREQYF
TRBJ1-1,TRBV5-1,many,-,TGCGCCAGCAGCTTTAGATGGCACACTGAAGCTTTCTTT,CASSFRWHTEAFF
TRBJ1-5,TRBV15,many,-,TGTAGCAATCAGCCCCAGCATTTT,CSNQPQHF
TRBJ2-3,TRBV7-9,-,-,TGTGCCAGCAGCTCCCAGGCGGATACGCAGTATTTT,CASSSQADTQYF
TRBJ2-3,TRBV12-3/TRBV12-4,-,-,TGTGCCAGCAGTTTATATTCTCTCGCCACAGATACGCAGTATTTT,CASSLYSLATDTQYF
TRBJ2-3,TRBV5-6,many,-,TGTGCCAGCAGCTTGGCGGGACGCACAGATACGCAGTATTTT,CASSLAGRTDTQYF
TRBJ2-3,TRBV27,-,-,TGTGCCAGCAGTCTGGGCGGCACAGATACGCAGTATTTT,CASSLGGTDTQYF
TRBJ2-5,TRBV6-5,many,-,TGTGCCAGCACGAATACCTCCCTCGGAGAGACCCAGTACTTC,CASTNTSLGETQYF
TRBJ2-5,TRBV11-2,many,TRBD1,TGTGCCAGCAGCTCCGGACAGGGGATAGGAGAGACCCAGTACTTC,CASSSGQGIGETQYF
TRBJ2-1,TRBV7-9,many,-,TGTGCCAGCAGCCCGGTGTTGGGCCTACCTGAGCAGTTCTTC,CASSPVLGLPEQFF